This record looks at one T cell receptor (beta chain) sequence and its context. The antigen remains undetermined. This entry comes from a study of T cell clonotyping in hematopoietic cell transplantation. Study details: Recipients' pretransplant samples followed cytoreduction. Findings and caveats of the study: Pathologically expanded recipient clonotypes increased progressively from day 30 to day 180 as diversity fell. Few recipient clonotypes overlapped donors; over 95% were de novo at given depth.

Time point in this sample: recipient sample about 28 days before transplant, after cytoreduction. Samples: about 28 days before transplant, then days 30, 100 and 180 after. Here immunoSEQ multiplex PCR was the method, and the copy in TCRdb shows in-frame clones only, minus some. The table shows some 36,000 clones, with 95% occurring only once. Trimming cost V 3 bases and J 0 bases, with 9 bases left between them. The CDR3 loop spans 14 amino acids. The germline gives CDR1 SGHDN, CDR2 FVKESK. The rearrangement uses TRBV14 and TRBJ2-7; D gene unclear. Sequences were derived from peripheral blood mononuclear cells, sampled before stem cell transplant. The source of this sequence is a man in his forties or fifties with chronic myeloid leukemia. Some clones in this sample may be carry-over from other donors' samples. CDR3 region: CASSHREVSYEQYF. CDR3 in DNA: TGTGCCAGCAGCCACCGCGAGGTCTCCTACGAGCAGTACTTC.